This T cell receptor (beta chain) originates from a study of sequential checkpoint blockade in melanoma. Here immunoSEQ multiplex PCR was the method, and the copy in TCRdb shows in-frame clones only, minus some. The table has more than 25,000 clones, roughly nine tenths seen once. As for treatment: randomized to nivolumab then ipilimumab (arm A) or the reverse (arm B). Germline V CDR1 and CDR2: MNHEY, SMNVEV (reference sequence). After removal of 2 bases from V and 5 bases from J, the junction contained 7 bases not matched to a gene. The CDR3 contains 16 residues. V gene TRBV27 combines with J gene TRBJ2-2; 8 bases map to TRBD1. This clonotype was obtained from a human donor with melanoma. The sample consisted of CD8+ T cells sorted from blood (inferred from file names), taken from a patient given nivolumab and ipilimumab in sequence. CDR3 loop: CASSLRQGAFTGELFF. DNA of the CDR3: TGTGCCAGCAGTTTACGGCAGGGGGCATTTACCGGGGAGCTGTTTTTT.